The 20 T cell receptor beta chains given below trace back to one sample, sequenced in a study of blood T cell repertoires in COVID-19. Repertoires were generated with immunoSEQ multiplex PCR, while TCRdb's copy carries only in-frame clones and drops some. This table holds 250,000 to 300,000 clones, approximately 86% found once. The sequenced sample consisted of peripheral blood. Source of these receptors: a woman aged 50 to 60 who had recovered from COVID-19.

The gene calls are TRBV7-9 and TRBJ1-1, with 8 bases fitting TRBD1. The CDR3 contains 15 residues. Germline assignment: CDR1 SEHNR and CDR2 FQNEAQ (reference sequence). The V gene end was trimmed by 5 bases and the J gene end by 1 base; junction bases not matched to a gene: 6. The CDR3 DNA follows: TGTGCCAGCAGCCCGCCCACAGGGGGGAACACTGAAGCTTTCTTT. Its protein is CASSPPTGGNTEAFF.

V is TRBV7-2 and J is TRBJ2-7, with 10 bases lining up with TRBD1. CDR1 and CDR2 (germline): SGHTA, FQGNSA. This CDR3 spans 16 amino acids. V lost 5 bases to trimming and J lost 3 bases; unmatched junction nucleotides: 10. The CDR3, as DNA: TGTGCCAGCAGCCCATGGGGCCGGGACAGGGGCTACGAGCAGTACTTC. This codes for CASSPWGRDRGYEQYF.

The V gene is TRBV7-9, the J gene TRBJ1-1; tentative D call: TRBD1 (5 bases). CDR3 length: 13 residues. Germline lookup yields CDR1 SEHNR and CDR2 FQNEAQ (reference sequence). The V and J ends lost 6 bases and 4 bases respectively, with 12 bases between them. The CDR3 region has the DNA TGTGCCAGCAGACTGGGCGGGGGCACTGAAGCTTTCTTT. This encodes CASRLGGGTEAFF.

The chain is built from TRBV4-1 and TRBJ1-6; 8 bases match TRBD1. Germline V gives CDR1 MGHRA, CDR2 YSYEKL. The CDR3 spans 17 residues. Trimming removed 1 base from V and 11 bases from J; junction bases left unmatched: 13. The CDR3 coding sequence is TGCGCCAGCAGCCAAGCAATCGGACAGGGAGGGAGGGCACCCCTCCACTTT. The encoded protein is CASSQAIGQGGRAPLHF.

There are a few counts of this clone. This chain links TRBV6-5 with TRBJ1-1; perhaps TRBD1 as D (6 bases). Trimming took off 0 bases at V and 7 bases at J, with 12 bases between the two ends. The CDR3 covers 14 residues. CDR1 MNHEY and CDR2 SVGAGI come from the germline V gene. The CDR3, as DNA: TGTGCCAGCAGTTACTCTAGGGGACACGTTGAAGCTTTCTTT. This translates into CASSYSRGHVEAFF.

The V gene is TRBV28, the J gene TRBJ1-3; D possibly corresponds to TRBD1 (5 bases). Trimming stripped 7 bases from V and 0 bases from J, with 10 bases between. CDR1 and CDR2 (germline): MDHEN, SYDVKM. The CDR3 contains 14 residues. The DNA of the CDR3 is TGTGCCAGCACCCCAGGGCTCTCTGGAAACACCATATATTTT. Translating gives CASTPGLSGNTIYF.

This CDR3 is CASSEALMGGTNTEAFF. The CDR3 region has the DNA TGTGCCAGCAGTGAAGCGCTTATGGGGGGAACTAACACTGAAGCTTTCTTT. The chain links TRBV2 to TRBJ1-1, with TRBD1 as a possible D gene (5 bases). V was cut by 0 bases and J by 2 bases, with 16 bases left in between. CDR1 is SNHLY and CDR2 is FYNNEI in the germline V gene. The CDR3 sequence is 17 residues long.

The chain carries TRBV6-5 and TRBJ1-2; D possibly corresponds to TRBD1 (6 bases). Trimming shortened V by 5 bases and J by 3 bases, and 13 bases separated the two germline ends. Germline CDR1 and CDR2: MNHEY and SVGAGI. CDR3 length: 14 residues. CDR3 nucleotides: TGTGCCAGCAGTAAACAGGGAAGGGACTATGGCTACACCTTC. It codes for CASSKQGRDYGYTF.

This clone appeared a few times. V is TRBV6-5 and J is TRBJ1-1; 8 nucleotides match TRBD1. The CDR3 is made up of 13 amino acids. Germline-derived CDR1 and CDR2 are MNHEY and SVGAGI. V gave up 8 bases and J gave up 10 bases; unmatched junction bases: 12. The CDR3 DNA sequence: TGTGCCAGCGGCGACTGGGACAGGTTACGAGCTTTCTTT. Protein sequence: CASGDWDRLRAFF.

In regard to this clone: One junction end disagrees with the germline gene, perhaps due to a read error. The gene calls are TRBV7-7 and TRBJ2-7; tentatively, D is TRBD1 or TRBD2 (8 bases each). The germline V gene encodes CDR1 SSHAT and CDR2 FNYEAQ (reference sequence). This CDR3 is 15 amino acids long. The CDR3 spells CASSLAGQVRYEQYF. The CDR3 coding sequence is TGTGCTAGCAGCTTAGCGGGACAGGTGCGGTACGAGCAGTACTTC.

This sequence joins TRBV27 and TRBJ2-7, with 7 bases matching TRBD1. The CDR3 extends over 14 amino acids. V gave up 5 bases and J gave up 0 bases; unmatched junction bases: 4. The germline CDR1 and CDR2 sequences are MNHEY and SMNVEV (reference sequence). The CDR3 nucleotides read TGTGCCAGCAGTACGACAGGGAGCTCCTACGAGCAGTACTTC. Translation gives CASSTTGSSYEQYF.

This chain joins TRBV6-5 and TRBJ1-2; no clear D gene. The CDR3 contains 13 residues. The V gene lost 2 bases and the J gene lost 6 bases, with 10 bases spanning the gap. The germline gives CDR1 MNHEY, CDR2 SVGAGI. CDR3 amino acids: CASSYDAIHGYTF. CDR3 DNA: TGTGCCAGCAGTTACGATGCGATCCATGGCTACACCTTC.

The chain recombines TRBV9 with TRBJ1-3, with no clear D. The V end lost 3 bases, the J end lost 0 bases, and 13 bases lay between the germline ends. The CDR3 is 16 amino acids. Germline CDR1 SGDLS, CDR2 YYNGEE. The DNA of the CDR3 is TGTGCCAGCAGCGAACTGACTACTCTCTCTGGAAACACCATATATTTT. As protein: CASSELTTLSGNTIYF.

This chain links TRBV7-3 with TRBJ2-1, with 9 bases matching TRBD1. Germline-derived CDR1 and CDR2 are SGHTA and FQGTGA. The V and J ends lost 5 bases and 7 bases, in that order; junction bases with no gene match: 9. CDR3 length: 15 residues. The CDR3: CASSAGQGLGNEQFF. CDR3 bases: TGTGCCAGCAGCGCCGGACAGGGGTTAGGGAATGAGCAGTTCTTC.

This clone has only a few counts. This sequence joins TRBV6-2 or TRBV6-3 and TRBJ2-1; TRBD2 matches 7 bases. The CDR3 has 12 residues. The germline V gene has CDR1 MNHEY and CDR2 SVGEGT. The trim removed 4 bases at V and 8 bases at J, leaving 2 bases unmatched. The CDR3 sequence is CASSFGGYEQFF. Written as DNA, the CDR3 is TGTGCCAGCAGTTTCGGGGGGTATGAGCAGTTCTTC.

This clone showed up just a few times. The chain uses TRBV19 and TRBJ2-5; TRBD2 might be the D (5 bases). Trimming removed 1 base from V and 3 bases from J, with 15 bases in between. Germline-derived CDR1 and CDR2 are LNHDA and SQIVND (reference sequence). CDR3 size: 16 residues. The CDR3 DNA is TGTGCCAGTAGTATAGGGACCCTGAAGAGGGAAGAGACCCAGTACTTC. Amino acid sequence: CASSIGTLKREETQYF.

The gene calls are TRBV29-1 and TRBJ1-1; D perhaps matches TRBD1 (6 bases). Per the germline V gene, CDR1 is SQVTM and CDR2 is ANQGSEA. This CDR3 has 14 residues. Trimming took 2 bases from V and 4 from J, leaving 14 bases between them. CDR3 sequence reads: CSVERGGLGTEAFF. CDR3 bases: TGCAGCGTTGAAAGGGGGGGGCTAGGCACTGAAGCTTTCTTT. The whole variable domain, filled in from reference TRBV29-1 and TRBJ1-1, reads SAVISQKPSRDICQRGTSLTIQCQVDSQVTMMFWYRQQPGQSLTLIATANQGSEATYESGFVIDKFPISRPNLTFSTLTVSNMSPEDSSIYLCSVERGGLGTEAFFGQGTRLTVV.

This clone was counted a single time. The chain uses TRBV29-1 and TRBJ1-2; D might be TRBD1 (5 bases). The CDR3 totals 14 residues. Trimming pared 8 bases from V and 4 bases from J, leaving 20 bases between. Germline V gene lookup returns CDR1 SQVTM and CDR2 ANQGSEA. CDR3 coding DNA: TGCAGCATCCGTCAGGGTCAGAACCCCTATGGCTACACCTTC. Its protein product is CSIRQGQNPYGYTF.

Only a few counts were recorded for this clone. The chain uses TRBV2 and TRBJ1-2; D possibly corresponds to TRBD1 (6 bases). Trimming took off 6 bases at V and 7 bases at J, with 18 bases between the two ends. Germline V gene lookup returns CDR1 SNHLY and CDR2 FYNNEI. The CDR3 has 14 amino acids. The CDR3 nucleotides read TGTGCCAGCAGCGCGACAGGTTTTATAGCTGGCTACACCTTC. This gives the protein CASSATGFIAGYTF.

CDR3 nucleotide sequence: TGTGCCAGGTCGGGACAGGCGATCACCGGGGAGCTGTTTTTT. It encodes CARSGQAITGELFF. The chain combines TRBV28 with TRBJ2-2; 8 positions agree with TRBD1. Germline lookup yields CDR1 MDHEN and CDR2 SYDVKM. J lost 4 bases, V lost 9 bases, and 7 bases had no gene match. CDR3 length: 14 residues.